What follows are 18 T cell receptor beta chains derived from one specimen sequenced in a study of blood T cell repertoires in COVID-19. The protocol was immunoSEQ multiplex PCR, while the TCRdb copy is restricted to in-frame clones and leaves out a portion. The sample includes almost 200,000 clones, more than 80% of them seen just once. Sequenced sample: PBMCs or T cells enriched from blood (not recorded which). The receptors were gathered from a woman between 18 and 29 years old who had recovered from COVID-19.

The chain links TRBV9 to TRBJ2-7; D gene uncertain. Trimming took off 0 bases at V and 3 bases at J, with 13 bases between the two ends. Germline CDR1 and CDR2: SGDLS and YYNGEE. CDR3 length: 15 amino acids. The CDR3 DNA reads TGTGCCAGCAGCGTAGGACTCCCTGCAAACTACGAGCAGTACTTC. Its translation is CASSVGLPANYEQYF.

CDR3 sequence: CASSQDNWGGQYF. CDR3 coding DNA: TGTGCCAGCAGCCAAGATAATTGGGGGGGGCAGTACTTC. J is TRBJ2-7 and V is TRBV4-2; 7 nucleotides match TRBD2. V gave up 0 bases and J gave up 9 bases; unmatched junction bases: 5. The CDR3 sequence is 13 residues long. Germline V gene sequence: CDR1 LGHNA, CDR2 YNFKEQ.

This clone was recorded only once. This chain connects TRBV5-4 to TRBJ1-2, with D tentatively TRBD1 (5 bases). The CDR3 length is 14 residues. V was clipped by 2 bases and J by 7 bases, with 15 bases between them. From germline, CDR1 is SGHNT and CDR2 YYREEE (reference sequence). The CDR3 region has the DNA TGTGCCAGCAGCTTACGGGAGGGGCAGGGTGGCTACACCTTC. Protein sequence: CASSLREGQGGYTF.

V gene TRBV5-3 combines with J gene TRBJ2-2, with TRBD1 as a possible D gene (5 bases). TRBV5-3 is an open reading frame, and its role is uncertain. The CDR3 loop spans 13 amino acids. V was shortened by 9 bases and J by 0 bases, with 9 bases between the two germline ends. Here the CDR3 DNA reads TGTGCCACGAGACAGCCGAACACCGGGGAGCTGTTTTTT. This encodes CATRQPNTGELFF.

As DNA, the CDR3 is TGCAGTGCCCCCCAGGGGACTGAAGCTTTCTTT. Amino acids: CSAPQGTEAFF. This sequence joins TRBV20-1 and TRBJ1-1; D may be TRBD1 (6 bases). Germline V lookup: CDR1 DFQATT, CDR2 SNEGSKA (reference sequence). V was trimmed by 6 bases and J by 5 bases, leaving 10 bases between them. This CDR3 has 11 amino acids.

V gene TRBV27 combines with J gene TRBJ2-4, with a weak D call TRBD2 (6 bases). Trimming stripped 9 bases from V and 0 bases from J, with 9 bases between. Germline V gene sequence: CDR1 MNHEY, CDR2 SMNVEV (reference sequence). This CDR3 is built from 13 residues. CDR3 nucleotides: TGTGCCAGTAGGGACTTAGCCAAAAACATTCAGTACTTC. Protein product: CASRDLAKNIQYF.

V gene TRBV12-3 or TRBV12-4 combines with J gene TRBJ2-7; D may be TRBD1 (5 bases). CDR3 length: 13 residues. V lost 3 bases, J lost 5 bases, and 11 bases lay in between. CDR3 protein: CASSFSGFDEQYF. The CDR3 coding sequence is TGTGCCAGCAGTTTTTCAGGGTTCGACGAGCAGTACTTC.

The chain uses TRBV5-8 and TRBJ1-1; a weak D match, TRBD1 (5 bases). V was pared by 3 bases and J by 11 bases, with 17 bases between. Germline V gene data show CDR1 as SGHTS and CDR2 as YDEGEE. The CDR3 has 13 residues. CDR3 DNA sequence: TGTGCCAGCAGCTCGGGGGGACCGGGGTCGGCTTTCTTT. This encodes CASSSGGPGSAFF.

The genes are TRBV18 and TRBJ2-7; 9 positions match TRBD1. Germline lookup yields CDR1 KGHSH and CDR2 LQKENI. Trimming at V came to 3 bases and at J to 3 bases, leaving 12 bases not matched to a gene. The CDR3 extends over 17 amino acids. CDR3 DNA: TGTGCCAGCTCACCGCCAAATCAGGGACAGGGAAACTACGAGCAGTACTTC. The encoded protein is CASSPPNQGQGNYEQYF. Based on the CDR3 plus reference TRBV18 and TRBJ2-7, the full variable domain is NAGVMQNPRHLVRRRGQEARLRCSPMKGHSHVYWYRQLPEEGLKFMVYLQKENIIDESGMPKERFSAEFPKEGPSILRIQQVVRGDSAAYFCASSPPNQGQGNYEQYFGPGTRLTVT.

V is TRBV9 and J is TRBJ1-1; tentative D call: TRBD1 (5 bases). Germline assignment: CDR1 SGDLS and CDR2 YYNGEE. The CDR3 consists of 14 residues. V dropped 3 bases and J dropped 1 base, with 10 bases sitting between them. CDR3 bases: TGTGCCAGCAGCGCCAGTAGGGGGAACACTGAAGCTTTCTTT. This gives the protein CASSASRGNTEAFF.

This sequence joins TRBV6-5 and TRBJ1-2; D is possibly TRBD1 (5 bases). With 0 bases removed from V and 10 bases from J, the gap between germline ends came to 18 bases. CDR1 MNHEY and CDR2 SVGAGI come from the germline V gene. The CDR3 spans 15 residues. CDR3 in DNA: TGTGCCAGCAGTTACTCGAGGATCAGGGCCACATCCTACACCTTC. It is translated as CASSYSRIRATSYTF.

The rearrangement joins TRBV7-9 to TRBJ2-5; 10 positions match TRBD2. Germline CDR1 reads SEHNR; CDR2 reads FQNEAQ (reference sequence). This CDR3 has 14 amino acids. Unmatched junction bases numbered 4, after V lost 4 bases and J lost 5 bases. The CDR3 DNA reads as TGTGCCAGCAGCTCGTCACTAGCGGGGGAGACCCAGTACTTC. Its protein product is CASSSSLAGETQYF.

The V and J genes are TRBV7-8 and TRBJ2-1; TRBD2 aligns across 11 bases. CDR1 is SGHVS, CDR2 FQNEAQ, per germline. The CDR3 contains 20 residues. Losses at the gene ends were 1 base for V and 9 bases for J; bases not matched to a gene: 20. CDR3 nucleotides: TGTGCCAGCAGCTTAGAGACTAGCGGGGCGCATACTCATCTAGAAGGTGAGCAGTTCTTC. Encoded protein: CASSLETSGAHTHLEGEQFF.

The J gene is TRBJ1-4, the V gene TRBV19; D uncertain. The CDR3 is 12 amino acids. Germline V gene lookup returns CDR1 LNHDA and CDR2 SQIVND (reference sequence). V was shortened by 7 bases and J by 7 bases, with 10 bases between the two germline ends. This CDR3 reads CASTGEGEKLFF. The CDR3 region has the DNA TGTGCCAGTACCGGGGAAGGTGAAAAACTGTTTTTT.

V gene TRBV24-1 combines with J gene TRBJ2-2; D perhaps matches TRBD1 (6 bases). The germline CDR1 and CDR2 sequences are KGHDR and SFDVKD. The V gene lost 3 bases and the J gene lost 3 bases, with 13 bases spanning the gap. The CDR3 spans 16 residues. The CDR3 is CATSDAETGHTGELFF. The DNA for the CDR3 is TGTGCCACCAGTGATGCCGAGACAGGCCACACCGGGGAGCTGTTTTTT.

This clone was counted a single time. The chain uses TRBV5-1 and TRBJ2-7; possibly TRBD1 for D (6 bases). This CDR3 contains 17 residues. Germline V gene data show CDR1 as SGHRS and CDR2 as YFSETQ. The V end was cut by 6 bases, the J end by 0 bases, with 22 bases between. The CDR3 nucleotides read TGCGCCAGCACTCCTCAACCACGACAGGTCGGCTCCTACGAGCAGTACTTC. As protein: CASTPQPRQVGSYEQYF. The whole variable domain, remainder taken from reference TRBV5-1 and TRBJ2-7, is KAGVTQTPRYLIKTRGQQVTLSCSPISGHRSVSWYQQTPGQGLQFLFEYFSETQRNKGNFPGRFSGRQFSNSRSEMNVSTLELGDSALYLCASTPQPRQVGSYEQYFGPGTRLTVT.

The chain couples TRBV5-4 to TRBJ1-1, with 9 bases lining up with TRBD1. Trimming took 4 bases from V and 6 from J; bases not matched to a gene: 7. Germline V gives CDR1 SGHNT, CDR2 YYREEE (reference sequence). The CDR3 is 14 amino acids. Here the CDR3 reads CASSRADRGPEAFF. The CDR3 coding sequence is TGTGCCAGCAGCCGAGCGGACAGGGGCCCTGAAGCTTTCTTT.

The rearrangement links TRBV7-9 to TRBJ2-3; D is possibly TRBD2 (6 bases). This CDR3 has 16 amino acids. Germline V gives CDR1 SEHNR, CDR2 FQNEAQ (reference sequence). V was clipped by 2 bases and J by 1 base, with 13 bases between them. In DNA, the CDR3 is TGTGCCAGCAGCTTAACTTTAGGCGGGGGCACAGATACGCAGTATTTT. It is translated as CASSLTLGGGTDTQYF.